Included here is one T cell receptor (beta chain) sequence, with context. The antigen is not known. The same CDR3 can be traced to other DNA sequences in this sample. The sample originates from a study of shared clonotypes between healthy human individuals. CD45RO-negative, CCR7-selected cells formed the naive CD8 fraction, which excluded terminally differentiated effector memory CD45RA+ cells. For every subset, genomic DNA was evenly distributed across several immunoSEQ plates. Libraries were prepared by immunoSEQ multiplex PCR; TCRdb keeps only in-frame clonotypes and omits some of them. The sample lists around 2.1 million clones, more than 85% seen once, with around 1.7% in the top ten. Trimming cost V 5 bases and J 5 bases; bases outside gene matches: 4. Germline V gene data show CDR1 as LNHDA and CDR2 as SQIVND (reference sequence). The CDR3 runs to 14 residues. General study results and limits: Collection of samples was limited to blood; tissue repertoires likely differ. The authors expected sequencing depth to affect clonotype sharing among donors.

The TCR was taken from a man aged 18 to 30 in good health. Some clones in this sample may be carry-over from other donors' samples. The specimen was naive CD8+ T cells from PBMCs. This sequence joins TRBV19 and TRBJ1-5; 9 nucleotides match TRBD1. CDR3 nucleotides: TGTGCCAGTAGTCCGAGGACAGGGGATCAGCCCCAGCATTTT. This gives the protein CASSPRTGDQPQHF.